Sequencing of this T cell receptor (beta chain) was carried out in a study of blood T cells in healthy people across ages. Sample-barcoded 5' priming and a J-beta primer mix drove a second PCR of roughly 6 to 12 cycles. Each CDR3 protein gets one entry after TCRdb re-called the 5' RACE reads with MiXCR. This sample yields hundreds of thousands of distinct CDR3 sequences, of which about 53% are seen a single time; over 30% belongs to the top ten. This clonotype was observed a few times. The receptor comes from a man aged 55 to 70 in good health. What was sequenced was blood.

The DNA of the CDR3 is TGTGCCAGCAGTTTGGGGACTAGCGTGGAGACCCAGTACTTC. This gives the protein CASSLGTSVETQYF. The J gene is TRBJ2-7, the V gene TRBV12-3 or TRBV12-4, with 10 nucleotides matching TRBD2. The DNA matches TRBJ2-5 better at its end, which makes the J call doubtful. This CDR3 region has 14 residues.